A single sample is the source of the 6 T cell receptor beta chains below, sequenced in a study of CD8 T cells in ankylosing spondylitis. Each CDR3 protein gets one entry after TCRdb re-called the 5' RACE reads with MiXCR. The profile covers some 130,000 distinct CDR3 sequences, with around 13% appearing a single time and approximately 3% taken by the ten largest. Source material: blood, either unsorted or a sorted T cell fraction (not recorded which). The receptors were gathered from a female donor with ankylosing spondylitis or in good health (not recorded which).

This clonotype was counted many times. The gene calls are TRBV7-6 and TRBJ1-2; 7 bases map to TRBD1. CDR3 length: 16 residues. V shed 5 bases and J 10 bases; nucleotides not matched to a gene: 19. Germline CDR1 is SGHVS and CDR2 is FNYEAQ. The CDR3 loop reads CASSLRQGPNLPAYTF. CDR3 coding DNA: TGTGCCAGCAGCCTGAGACAGGGCCCAAATCTTCCTGCCTACACCTTC. Filled out from reference TRBV7-6 and TRBJ1-2, the complete variable domain reads GAGVSQSPRYKVTKRGQDVALRCDPISGHVSLYWYRQALGQGPEFLTYFNYEAQQDKSGLPNDRFSAERPEGSISTLTIQRTEQRDSAMYRCASSLRQGPNLPAYTFGSGTRLTVV.

At least ten counts were recorded for this clonotype. This rearrangement joins TRBV14 to TRBJ1-2, with unresolved D. V shed 1 base and J shed 7 bases, with 16 bases lying between them. CDR1 is SGHDN and CDR2 is FVKESK in the germline V gene. The CDR3 has 15 residues. The CDR3 sequence is CASSQVSGPTPGYTF. CDR3 bases: TGTGCCAGCAGCCAAGTGTCAGGCCCAACGCCTGGCTACACCTTC.

This clonotype was observed at least ten times. The V and J genes are TRBV5-1 and TRBJ2-2; possible D gene TRBD2, 5 bases. Trimming cost V 0 bases and J 4 bases, with 10 bases left between them. This CDR3 comprises 15 residues. From germline, CDR1 is SGHRS and CDR2 YFSETQ. The CDR3 spells CASSLGELSTGELFF. The CDR3 nucleotides are TGCGCCAGCAGCTTGGGGGAGTTGAGCACCGGGGAGCTGTTTTTT.

This clonotype was seen many times. The chain uses TRBV6-1 and TRBJ2-2; 10 nucleotides agree with TRBD1. This CDR3 spans 16 amino acids. Germline CDR1 and CDR2: MNHNS and SASEGT. The junction had 7 bases not matched to a gene; V was cut back by 8 bases and J by 1 base. CDR3 coding DNA: TGTGCCAGCCGGACAGGGGGGTTGATGAACACCGGGGAGCTGTTTTTT. It yields the protein CASRTGGLMNTGELFF.

The rearrangement joins TRBV6-1 to TRBJ2-1; no clear D. The germline CDR1 and CDR2 sequences are MNHNS and SASEGT. With 8 bases removed from V and 7 bases from J, the gap between germline ends came to 3 bases. This CDR3 is 9 amino acids long. CDR3 sequence (DNA): TGTGCCAGCTCGAATGAGCAGTTCTTC. Protein: CASSNEQFF.

The table lists this clonotype with a few counts. This chain uses TRBV20-1 with TRBJ1-5; perhaps TRBD1 as D (6 bases). The germline V gene has CDR1 DFQATT and CDR2 SNEGSKA (reference sequence). V was pared by 8 bases and J by 2 bases, with 13 bases between. The CDR3 spans 13 residues. CDR3 residues: CSLQGNGNQPQHF. The CDR3 DNA follows: TGCAGTCTACAGGGTAACGGCAATCAGCCCCAGCATTTT.